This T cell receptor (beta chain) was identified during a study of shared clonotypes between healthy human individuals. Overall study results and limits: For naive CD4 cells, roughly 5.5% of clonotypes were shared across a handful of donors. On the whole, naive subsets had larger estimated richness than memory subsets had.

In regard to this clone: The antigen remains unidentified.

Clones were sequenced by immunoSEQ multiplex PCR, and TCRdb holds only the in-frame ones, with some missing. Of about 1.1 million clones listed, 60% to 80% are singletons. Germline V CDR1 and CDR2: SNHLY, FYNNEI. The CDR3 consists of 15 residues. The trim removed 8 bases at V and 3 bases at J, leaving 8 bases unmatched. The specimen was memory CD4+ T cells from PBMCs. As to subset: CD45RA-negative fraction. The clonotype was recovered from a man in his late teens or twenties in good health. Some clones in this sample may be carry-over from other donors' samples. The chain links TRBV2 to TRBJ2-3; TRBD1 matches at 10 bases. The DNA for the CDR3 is TGTGCCAGCGTAACCGGGACAGGGGTAACAGATACGCAGTATTTT. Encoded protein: CASVTGTGVTDTQYF.